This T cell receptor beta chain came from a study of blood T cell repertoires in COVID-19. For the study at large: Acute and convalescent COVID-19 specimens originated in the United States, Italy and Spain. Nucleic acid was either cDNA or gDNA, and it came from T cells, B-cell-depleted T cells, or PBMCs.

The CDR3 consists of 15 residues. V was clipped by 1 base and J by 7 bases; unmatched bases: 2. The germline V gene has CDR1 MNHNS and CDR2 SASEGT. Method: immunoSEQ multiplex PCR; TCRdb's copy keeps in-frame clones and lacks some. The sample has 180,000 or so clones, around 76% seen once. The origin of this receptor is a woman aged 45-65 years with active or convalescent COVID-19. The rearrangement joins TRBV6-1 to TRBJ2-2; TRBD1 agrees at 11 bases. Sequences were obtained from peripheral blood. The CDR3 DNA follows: TGTGCCAGCAGTGAAGGGACAGGGGGCTTCGGGGAGCTGTTTTTT. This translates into CASSEGTGGFGELFF.